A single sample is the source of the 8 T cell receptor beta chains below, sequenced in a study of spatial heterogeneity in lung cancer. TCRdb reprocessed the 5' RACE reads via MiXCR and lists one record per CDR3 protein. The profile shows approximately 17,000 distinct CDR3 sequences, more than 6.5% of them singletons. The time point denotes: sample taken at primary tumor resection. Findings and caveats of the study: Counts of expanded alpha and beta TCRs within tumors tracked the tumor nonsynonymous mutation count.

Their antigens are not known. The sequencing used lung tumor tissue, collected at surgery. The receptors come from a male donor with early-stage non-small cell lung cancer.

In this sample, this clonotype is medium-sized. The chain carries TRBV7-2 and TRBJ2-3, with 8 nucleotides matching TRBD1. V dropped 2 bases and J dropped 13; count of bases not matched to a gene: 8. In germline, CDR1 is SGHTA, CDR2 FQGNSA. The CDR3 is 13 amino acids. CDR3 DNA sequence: TGTGCCAGCAGCTTACCCGGACAGGGTGAAGAGTATTTT. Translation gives CASSLPGQGEEYF.

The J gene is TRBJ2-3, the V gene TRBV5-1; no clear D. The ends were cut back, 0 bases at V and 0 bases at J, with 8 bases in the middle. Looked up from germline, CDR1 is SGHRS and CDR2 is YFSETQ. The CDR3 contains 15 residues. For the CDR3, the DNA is TGCGCCAGCAGCTTGGATGGATTTAGCACAGATACGCAGTATTTT. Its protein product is CASSLDGFSTDTQYF.

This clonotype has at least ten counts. CDR3 coding DNA: TGTGCCAGCAGTTTTAGGACAGGTAGAGGCCCTGAAGCTTTCTTT. It yields the protein CASSFRTGRGPEAFF. The chain recombines TRBV28 with TRBJ1-1; 7 bases are a match to TRBD1. The length of the CDR3 is 15 residues. In germline, CDR1 is MDHEN, CDR2 SYDVKM. J gave up 6 bases and V 3 bases, and 10 bases lay outside the gene matches.

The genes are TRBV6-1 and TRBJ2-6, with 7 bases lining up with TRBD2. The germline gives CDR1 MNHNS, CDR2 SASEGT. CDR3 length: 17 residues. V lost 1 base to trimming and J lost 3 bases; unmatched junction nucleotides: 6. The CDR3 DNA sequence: TGTGCCAGCAGTGAAGTATATGGGGGGGTTGGGGCCAACGTCCTGACTTTC. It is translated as CASSEVYGGVGANVLTF.

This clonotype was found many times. The CDR3 sequence: CASSGAGGVDEQYF. Written as DNA, the CDR3 is TGCGCCAGCAGTGGTGCAGGGGGCGTCGACGAGCAGTACTTC. The chain is built from TRBV10-1 and TRBJ2-7; the match to TRBD1 covers 8 bases. CDR3 size: 14 residues. Germline CDR1 and CDR2: WNHNN and SYGVQD (reference sequence). V was clipped by 4 bases and J by 5 bases; unmatched bases: 7.

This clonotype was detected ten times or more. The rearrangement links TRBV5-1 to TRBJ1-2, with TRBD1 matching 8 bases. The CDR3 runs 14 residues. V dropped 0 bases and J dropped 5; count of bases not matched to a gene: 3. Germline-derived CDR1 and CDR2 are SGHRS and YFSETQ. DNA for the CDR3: TGCGCCAGCAGCTTGGAGGGACAGGAGTATGGCTACACCTTC. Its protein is CASSLEGQEYGYTF.

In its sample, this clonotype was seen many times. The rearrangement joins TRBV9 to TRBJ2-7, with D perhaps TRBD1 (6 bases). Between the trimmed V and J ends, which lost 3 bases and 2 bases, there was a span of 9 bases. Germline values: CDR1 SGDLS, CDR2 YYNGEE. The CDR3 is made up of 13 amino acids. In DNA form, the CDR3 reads TGTGCCAGCAGCGCGGACAGTGCCTACGAGCAGTACTTC. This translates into CASSADSAYEQYF.

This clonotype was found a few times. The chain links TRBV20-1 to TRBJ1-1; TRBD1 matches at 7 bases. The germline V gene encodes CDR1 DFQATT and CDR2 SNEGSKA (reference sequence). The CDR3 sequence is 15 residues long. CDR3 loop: CSPSSSTGVGAEAFF. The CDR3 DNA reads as TGCAGCCCGTCAAGCTCCACAGGGGTGGGGGCTGAAGCTTTCTTT.